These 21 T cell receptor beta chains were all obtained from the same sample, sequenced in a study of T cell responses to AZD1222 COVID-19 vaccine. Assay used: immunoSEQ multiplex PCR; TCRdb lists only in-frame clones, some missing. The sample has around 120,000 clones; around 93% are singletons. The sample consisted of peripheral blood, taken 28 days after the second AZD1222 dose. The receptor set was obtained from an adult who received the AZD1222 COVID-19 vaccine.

The CDR3 DNA reads as TGTGCCAGCAGTGAACTTAGGGGGCTTGGCTACACCTTC. This sequence encodes CASSELRGLGYTF. This sequence joins TRBV2 and TRBJ1-2; 7 bases line up with TRBD1. The V gene end was trimmed by 2 bases and the J gene end by 7 bases; junction bases not matched to a gene: 4. Germline V gene data show CDR1 as SNHLY and CDR2 as FYNNEI. CDR3 size: 13 residues.

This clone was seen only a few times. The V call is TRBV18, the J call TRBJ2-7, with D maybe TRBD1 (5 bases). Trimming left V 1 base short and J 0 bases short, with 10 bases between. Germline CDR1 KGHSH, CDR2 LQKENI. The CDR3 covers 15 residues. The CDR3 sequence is CASSPQQTASYEQYF. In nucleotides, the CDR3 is TGTGCCAGCTCACCACAACAGACAGCCTCCTACGAGCAGTACTTC.

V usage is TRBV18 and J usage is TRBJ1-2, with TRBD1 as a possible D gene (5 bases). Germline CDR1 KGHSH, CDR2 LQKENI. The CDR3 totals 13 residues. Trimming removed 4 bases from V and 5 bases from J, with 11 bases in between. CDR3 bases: TGTGCCAGCTCACGAGACAGCCTATATGGCTACACCTTC. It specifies CASSRDSLYGYTF.

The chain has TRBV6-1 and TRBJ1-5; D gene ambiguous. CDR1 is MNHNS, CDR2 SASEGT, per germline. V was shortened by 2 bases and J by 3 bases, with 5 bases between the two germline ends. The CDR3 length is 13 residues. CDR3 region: CASSELINQPQHF. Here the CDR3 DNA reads TGTGCCAGCAGTGAACTCATCAATCAGCCCCAGCATTTT.

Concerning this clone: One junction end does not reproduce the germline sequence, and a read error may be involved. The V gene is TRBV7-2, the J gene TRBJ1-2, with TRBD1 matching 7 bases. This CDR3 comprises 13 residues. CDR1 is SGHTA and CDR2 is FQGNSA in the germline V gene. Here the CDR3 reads CASSLEGGQTVHF. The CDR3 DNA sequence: TGTGCCAGCAGCTTAGAGGGGGGACAGACGGTTCACTTC.

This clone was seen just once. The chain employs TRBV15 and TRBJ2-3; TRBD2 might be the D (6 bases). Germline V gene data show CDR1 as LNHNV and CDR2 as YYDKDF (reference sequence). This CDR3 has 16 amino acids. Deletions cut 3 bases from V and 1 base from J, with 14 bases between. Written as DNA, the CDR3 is TGTGCCACCAGCAGGAGAGGTGGGACTGGCACAGATACGCAGTATTTT. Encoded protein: CATSRRGGTGTDTQYF.

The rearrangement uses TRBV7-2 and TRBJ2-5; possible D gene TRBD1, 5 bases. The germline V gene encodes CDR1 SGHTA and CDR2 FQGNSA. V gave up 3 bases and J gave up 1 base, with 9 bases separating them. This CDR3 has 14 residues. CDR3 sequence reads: CASSLSGIQETQYF. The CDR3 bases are TGTGCCAGCAGCTTGTCAGGGATCCAAGAGACCCAGTACTTC.

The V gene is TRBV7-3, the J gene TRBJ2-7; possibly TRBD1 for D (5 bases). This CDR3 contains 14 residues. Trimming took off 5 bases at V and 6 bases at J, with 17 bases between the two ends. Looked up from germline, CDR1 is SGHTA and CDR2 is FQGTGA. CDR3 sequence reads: CASSVTLGASEQYF. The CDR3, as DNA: TGTGCCAGCAGCGTCACGTTAGGGGCGAGCGAGCAGTACTTC.

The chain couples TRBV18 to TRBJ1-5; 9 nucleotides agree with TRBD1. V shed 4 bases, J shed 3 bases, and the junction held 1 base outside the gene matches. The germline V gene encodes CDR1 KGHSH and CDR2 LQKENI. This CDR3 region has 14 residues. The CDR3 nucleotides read TGTGCCAGCTCACGGACAGGGGCCAATCAGCCCCAGCATTTT. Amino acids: CASSRTGANQPQHF.

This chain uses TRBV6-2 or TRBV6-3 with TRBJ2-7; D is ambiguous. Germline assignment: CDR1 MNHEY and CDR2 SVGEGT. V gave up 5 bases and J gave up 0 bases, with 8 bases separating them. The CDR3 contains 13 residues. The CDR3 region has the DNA TGTGCCAGCAGTCGACTTAGCTCCTACGAGCAGTACTTC. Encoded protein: CASSRLSSYEQYF.

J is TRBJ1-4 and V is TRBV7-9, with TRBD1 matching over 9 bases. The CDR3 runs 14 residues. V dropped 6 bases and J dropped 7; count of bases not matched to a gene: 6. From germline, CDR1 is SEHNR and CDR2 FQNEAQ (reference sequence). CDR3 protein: CASRSDRGGEKLFF. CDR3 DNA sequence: TGTGCCAGCAGATCGGACAGGGGCGGTGAAAAACTGTTTTTT. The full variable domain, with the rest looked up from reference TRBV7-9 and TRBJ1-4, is DTGVSQNPRHKITKRGQNVTFRCDPISEHNRLYWYRQTLGQGPEFLTYFQNEAQLEKSRLLSDRFSAERPKGSFSTLEIQRTEQGDSAMYLCASRSDRGGEKLFFGSGTQLSVL.

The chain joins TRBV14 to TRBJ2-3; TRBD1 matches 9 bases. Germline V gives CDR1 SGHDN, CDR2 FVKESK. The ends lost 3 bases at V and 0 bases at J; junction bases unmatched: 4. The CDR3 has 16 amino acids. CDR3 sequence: CASSHPGTGSTDTQYF. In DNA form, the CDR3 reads TGTGCCAGCAGCCACCCCGGGACAGGGAGCACAGATACGCAGTATTTT.

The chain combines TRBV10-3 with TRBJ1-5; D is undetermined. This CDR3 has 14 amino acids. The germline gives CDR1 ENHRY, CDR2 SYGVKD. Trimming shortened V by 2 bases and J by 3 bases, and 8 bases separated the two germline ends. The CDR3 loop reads CAISEAADNQPQHF. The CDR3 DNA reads TGTGCCATCAGTGAGGCGGCGGACAATCAGCCCCAGCATTTT.

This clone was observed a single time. The DNA of the CDR3 is TGTGCCAGCAGTGCTTCCCGAGGGCGCGTCGGTCAGCCCCAGCATTTT. Its protein is CASSASRGRVGQPQHF. V usage is TRBV6-1 and J usage is TRBJ1-5, with D uncertain. CDR1 and CDR2 from the germline V gene are MNHNS and SASEGT. The CDR3 has 16 amino acids. V gave up 4 bases and J gave up 6 bases, with 19 bases separating them.

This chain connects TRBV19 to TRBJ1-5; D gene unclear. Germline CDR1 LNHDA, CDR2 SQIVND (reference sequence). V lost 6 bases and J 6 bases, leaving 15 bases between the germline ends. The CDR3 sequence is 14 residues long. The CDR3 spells CASSRQELTQPQHF. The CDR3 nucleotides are TGTGCCAGTAGCCGCCAGGAGCTAACTCAGCCCCAGCATTTT.

The CDR3 DNA follows: TGTGCCAGCAGTTACTCACGAGTACCAGATAACTATGGCTACACCTTC. Translated, it gives CASSYSRVPDNYGYTF. The rearrangement joins TRBV6-2 or TRBV6-3 to TRBJ1-2; D gene unclear. The CDR3 covers 16 residues. V shed 0 bases and J shed 1 base, with 12 bases lying between them. Germline V lookup: CDR1 MNHEY, CDR2 SVGEGT.

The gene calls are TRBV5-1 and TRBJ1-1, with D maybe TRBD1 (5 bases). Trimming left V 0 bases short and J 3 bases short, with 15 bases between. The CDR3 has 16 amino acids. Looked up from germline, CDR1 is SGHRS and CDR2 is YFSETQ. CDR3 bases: TGCGCCAGCAGCTTGGATGAGGCGGGACCATACACTGAAGCTTTCTTT. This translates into CASSLDEAGPYTEAFF.

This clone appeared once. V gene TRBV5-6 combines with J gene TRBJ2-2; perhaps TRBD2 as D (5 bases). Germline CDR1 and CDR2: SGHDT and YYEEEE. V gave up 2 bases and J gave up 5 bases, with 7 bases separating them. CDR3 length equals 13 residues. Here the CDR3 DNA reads TGTGCCAGCAGCTTCGGACTGACCGGGGAGCTGTTTTTT. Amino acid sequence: CASSFGLTGELFF.

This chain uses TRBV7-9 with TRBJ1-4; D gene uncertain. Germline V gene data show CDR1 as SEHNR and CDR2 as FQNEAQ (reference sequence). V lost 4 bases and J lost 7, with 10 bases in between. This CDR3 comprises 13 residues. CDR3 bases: TGTGCCAGCAGCTCACCACCAGCTGAAAAACTGTTTTTT. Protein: CASSSPPAEKLFF.

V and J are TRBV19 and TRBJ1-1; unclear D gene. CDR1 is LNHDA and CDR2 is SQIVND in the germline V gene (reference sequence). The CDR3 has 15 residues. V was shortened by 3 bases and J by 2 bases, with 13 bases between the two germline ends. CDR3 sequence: CASSISVSPNTEAFF. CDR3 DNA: TGTGCCAGTAGTATTTCAGTTTCACCTAACACTGAAGCTTTCTTT.

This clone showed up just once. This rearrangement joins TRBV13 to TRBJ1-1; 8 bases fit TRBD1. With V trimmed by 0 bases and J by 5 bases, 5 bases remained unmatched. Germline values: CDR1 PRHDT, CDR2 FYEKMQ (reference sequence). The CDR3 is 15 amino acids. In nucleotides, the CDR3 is TGTGCCAGCAGCTTAGGGGACAGGGTGGGAACTGAAGCTTTCTTT. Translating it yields CASSLGDRVGTEAFF. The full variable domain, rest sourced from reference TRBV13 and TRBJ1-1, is AAGVIQSPRHLIKEKRETATLKCYPIPRHDTVYWYQQGPGQDPQFLISFYEKMQSDKGSIPDRFSAQQFSDYHSELNMSSLELGDSALYFCASSLGDRVGTEAFFGQGTRLTVV.